The 2 T cell receptor beta chains below come from one sample, sequenced in a study of beta chain features in type 1 diabetes. Study-wide points: The study found moderately but significantly shorter TCRB CDR3s in all four CD4+ subsets of Type 1 diabetes patients.

What was sequenced were expressed TCRB transcripts, since all of the isolated RNA had been reverse transcribed. The data were produced by immunoSEQ multiplex PCR, yet TCRdb's version contains in-frame clones alone and is incomplete. This repertoire shows approximately 240,000 clones, under 20% found once; its top ten account for 0.065% to 0.1%. Antigens for these TCRs are unknown. The sequenced material came from naive CD4+ T cells from blood. These receptors were obtained from a man aged 30 to 39 with type 1 diabetes.

The chain couples TRBV6-6 to TRBJ2-5; 10 nucleotides align to TRBD2. This CDR3 comprises 15 residues. The trim removed 2 bases at V and 5 bases at J, leaving 5 bases unmatched. CDR1 is MNHNY, CDR2 SVGAGI, per germline (reference sequence). CDR3 in DNA: TGTGCCAGCAGTTACGGGGGAGCGGGAGGGGAGACCCAGTACTTC. This encodes CASSYGGAGGETQYF.

This clone was counted only a few times. The rearrangement uses TRBV5-1 and TRBJ2-7, with D possibly TRBD1 on 6 matching bases. V lost 4 bases to trimming and J lost 0 bases, with 14 bases between them. There are 15 residues in the CDR3. From germline, CDR1 is SGHRS and CDR2 YFSETQ. CDR3 region: CASSARTVTSYEQYF. CDR3 sequence (DNA): TGCGCCAGCAGCGCTAGGACAGTGACCTCCTACGAGCAGTACTTC.